This TCR beta chain was observed in a study of cytomegalovirus exposure and HLA in healthy donors. General study results and limits: Diagnosis of cytomegalovirus status made by the classifier reportedly showed high specificity and sensitivity. It was about 150 TCR beta chains that were listed as cytomegalovirus-associated.

Worth noting for this clone: The antigen remains unidentified.

Per the germline V gene, CDR1 is SNHLY and CDR2 is FYNNEI. The CDR3 loop spans 14 amino acids. V was pared by 6 bases and J by 2 bases, with 7 bases of the junction left unmatched. Sequencing used immunoSEQ multiplex PCR; TCRdb keeps in-frame clones, though not all of them. In the table there are about 220,000 clones, about 89% of which are singletons. Sequencing was done on a sample of PBMCs. The chain combines TRBV2 with TRBJ2-7, with TRBD2 matching over 7 bases. This TCR was sampled from a woman under 30 in good health and CMV-seronegative. The CDR3 loop is CASRSGILPYEQYF. CDR3 nucleotide sequence: TGTGCCAGCAGGAGCGGGATACTTCCCTACGAGCAGTACTTC.